The 11 T cell receptor beta chains reported below all come from one sample, sequenced in a study of T-cell reconstitution after alpha-beta-depleted transplantation in children. Preparation of the TCRbeta library involved a method that used unique molecular identifiers. One entry per CDR3 protein, called by TCRdb with MiXCR from the PCR reads. The sample shows approximately 520,000 distinct CDR3 sequences, about 33% of them seen only once. Sequencing used PBMCs from the stem cell graft donor, obtained from the stem cell graft. The receptors were sampled from a human donor who donated a stem cell graft to a child with aplastic anemia.

This clonotype was counted between two and nine times. V gene TRBV11-2 combines with J gene TRBJ2-1; 7 bases map to TRBD1. Germline V gene sequence: CDR1 SGHAT, CDR2 FQNNGV. This CDR3 spans 16 amino acids. V shed 7 bases, J shed 0 bases, and the junction held 9 bases outside the gene matches. The CDR3 nucleotides are TGTGCCAGCAATACGTTCCGGGACAGCTCCTACAATGAGCAGTTCTTC. This sequence encodes CASNTFRDSSYNEQFF.

This clonotype was observed a few times. CDR3 sequence (DNA): TGTGCCAGCAGCGTAAGACCCCCAGCGGGAGGTCTCACAGATACGCAGTATTTT. Translating it yields CASSVRPPAGGLTDTQYF. This chain links TRBV11-2 with TRBJ2-3, with 9 bases matching TRBD2. The CDR3 sequence is 18 residues long. J lost 2 bases, V lost 5 bases, and 14 bases had no gene match. Germline V gives CDR1 SGHAT, CDR2 FQNNGV.

In this sample, this clonotype turned up many times. J is TRBJ2-1 and V is TRBV29-1; TRBD2 matches 8 bases. Germline values: CDR1 SQVTM, CDR2 ANQGSEA. V lost 4 bases to trimming and J lost 6 bases; unmatched junction nucleotides: 17. The CDR3 consists of 17 residues. CDR3 DNA: TGCAGCGTTGGAGGCGGGGGGCTAGACTTTTCGGGCAATGAGCAGTTCTTC. It encodes CSVGGGGLDFSGNEQFF.

This chain uses TRBV4-1 with TRBJ1-2; TRBD1 matches 12 bases. Germline loops: CDR1 MGHRA, CDR2 YSYEKL. The CDR3 has 16 amino acids. J was trimmed by 9 bases and V by 4 bases; bases with no gene match: 12. CDR3 protein: CASSPEPGQGASSYTF. The CDR3 bases are TGCGCCAGCAGCCCAGAACCGGGACAGGGGGCGAGTAGCTACACCTTC.

The rearrangement links TRBV28 to TRBJ2-2, with TRBD2 as a possible D gene (6 bases). With 3 bases removed from V and 4 bases from J, the gap between germline ends came to 9 bases. The V gene's germline CDR1 is MDHEN and CDR2 SYDVKM. CDR3 size: 14 residues. In DNA, the CDR3 is TGTGCCAGCAGTTTGTGGCGGGGCACCGGGGAGCTGTTTTTT. Amino acids: CASSLWRGTGELFF.

The chain links TRBV29-1 to TRBJ2-7; unclear D gene. Germline assignment: CDR1 SQVTM and CDR2 ANQGSEA. V was shortened by 5 bases and J by 4 bases, with 15 bases between the two germline ends. This CDR3 has 13 residues. DNA of the CDR3: TGCAGCGTTTCCAAAGGCTCTCCTTACGAGCAGTACTTC. Protein sequence: CSVSKGSPYEQYF.

The CDR3 sequence: CAWSVRASEAFF. As DNA, the CDR3 is TGTGCCTGGAGTGTCCGAGCATCCGAAGCTTTCTTT. The J gene is TRBJ1-1, the V gene TRBV30; D is uncertain. The CDR3 runs 12 residues. Trimming cost V 0 bases and J 8 bases, with 10 bases left between them. Per the germline V gene, CDR1 is GTSNPN and CDR2 is SVGIG (reference sequence).

The V call is TRBV28, the J call TRBJ2-1, with TRBD2 matching 7 bases. Germline lookup yields CDR1 MDHEN and CDR2 SYDVKM. The CDR3 has 14 residues. J was trimmed by 0 bases and V by 7 bases; bases with no gene match: 3. CDR3 DNA sequence: TGTGCCAGCATCCGCGGGAGCTCCTACAATGAGCAGTTCTTC. Encoded protein: CASIRGSSYNEQFF.

The chain joins TRBV20-1 to TRBJ1-1, with D perhaps matching TRBD1 (6 bases). CDR1 DFQATT and CDR2 SNEGSKA come from the germline V gene (reference sequence). The CDR3 sequence is 15 residues long. V was clipped by 1 base and J by 6 bases, with 18 bases between them. The CDR3 DNA reads as TGCAGTGCTAGAGGTGGGGGACAAGCTCTCGCTGAAGCTTTCTTT. It yields the protein CSARGGGQALAEAFF.

This rearrangement joins TRBV30 to TRBJ1-2, with TRBD1 matching 10 bases. CDR3 size: 14 residues. The ends lost 0 bases at V and 7 bases at J; junction bases unmatched: 5. Germline CDR1 reads GTSNPN; CDR2 reads SVGIG (reference sequence). This CDR3 is CAWSVSTGGFGYTF. In nucleotides, the CDR3 is TGTGCCTGGAGTGTATCGACAGGGGGCTTTGGCTACACCTTC.

The chain is built from TRBV20-1 and TRBJ2-3; D may correspond to TRBD1 or TRBD2 (5 bases each). The CDR3 is 14 amino acids. Germline CDR1 and CDR2: DFQATT and SNEGSKA (reference sequence). The V end was cut by 5 bases, the J end by 3 bases, with 15 bases between. CDR3 sequence reads: CSAPRDVGTDTQYF. CDR3 nucleotide sequence: TGCAGTGCTCCCCGGGACGTAGGAACAGATACGCAGTATTTT.